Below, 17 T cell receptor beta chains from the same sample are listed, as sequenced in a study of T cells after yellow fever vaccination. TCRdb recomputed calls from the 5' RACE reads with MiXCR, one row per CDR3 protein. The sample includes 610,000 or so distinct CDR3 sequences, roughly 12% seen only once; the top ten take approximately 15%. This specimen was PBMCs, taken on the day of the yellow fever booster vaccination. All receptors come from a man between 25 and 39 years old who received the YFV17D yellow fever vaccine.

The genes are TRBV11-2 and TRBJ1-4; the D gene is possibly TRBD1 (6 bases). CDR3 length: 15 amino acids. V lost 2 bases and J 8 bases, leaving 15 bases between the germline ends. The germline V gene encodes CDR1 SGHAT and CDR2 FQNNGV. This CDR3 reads CASSLSRGFGEKLFF. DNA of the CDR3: TGTGCCAGCAGCTTAAGCAGGGGCTTCGGGGAAAAACTGTTTTTT.

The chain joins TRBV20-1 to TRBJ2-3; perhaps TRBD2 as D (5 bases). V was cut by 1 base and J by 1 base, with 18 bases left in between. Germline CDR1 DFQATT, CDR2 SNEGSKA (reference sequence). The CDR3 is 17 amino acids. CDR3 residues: CSARVPVSGSRTDTQYF. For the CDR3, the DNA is TGCAGTGCTAGAGTCCCCGTTTCGGGATCGCGCACAGATACGCAGTATTTT.

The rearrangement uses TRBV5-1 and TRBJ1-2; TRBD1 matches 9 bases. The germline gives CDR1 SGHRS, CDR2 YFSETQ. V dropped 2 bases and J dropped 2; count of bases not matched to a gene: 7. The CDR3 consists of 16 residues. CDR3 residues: CASSLTRDRANYGYTF. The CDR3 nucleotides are TGCGCCAGCAGCTTAACCCGGGACAGGGCGAACTATGGCTACACCTTC.

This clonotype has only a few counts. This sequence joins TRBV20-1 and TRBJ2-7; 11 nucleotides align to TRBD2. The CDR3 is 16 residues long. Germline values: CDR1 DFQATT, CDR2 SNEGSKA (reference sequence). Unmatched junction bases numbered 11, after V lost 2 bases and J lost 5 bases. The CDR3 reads CSARTGTSGRTHEQYF. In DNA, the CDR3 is TGCAGTGCTAGAACCGGGACTAGCGGACGGACCCACGAGCAGTACTTC.

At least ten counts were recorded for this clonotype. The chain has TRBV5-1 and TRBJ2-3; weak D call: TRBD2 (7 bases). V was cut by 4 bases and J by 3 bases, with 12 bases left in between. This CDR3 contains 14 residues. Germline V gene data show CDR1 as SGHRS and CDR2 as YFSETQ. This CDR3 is CASSGGAVTDTQYF. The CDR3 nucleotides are TGCGCCAGCAGCGGGGGGGCCGTAACAGATACGCAGTATTTT.

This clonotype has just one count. The CDR3 here is CASSPLLANRNEQFF. DNA of the CDR3: TGTGCCAGCAGTCCACTACTAGCGAACCGCAATGAGCAGTTCTTC. The V call is TRBV28, the J call TRBJ2-1; 7 nucleotides agree with TRBD2. Germline V gives CDR1 MDHEN, CDR2 SYDVKM. V shed 5 bases and J 6 bases; nucleotides not matched to a gene: 10. The CDR3 extends over 15 amino acids.

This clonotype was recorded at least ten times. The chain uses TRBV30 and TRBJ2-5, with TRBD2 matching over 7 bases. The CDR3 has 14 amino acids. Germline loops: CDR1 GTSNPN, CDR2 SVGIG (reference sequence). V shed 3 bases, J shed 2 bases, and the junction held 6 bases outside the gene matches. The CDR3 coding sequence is TGTGCCTGGAGGCCTAGCGGAGAGCAAGAGACCCAGTACTTC. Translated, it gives CAWRPSGEQETQYF.

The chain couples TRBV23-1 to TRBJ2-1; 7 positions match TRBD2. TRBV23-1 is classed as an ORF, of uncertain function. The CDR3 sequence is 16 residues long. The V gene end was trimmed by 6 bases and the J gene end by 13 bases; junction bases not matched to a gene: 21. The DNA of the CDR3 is TGCGCCAGCAGCGACGGGTCAGGTCGCGGGAGTGGTCTACAGTTCTTC. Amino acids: CASSDGSGRGSGLQFF.

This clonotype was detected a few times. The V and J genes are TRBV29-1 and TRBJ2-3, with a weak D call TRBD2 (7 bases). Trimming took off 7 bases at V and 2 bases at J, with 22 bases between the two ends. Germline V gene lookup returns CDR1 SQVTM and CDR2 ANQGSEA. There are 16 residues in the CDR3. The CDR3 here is CSAPGRPGGPTDTQYF. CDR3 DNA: TGCAGCGCCCCGGGTCGCCCGGGGGGCCCCACAGATACGCAGTATTTT.

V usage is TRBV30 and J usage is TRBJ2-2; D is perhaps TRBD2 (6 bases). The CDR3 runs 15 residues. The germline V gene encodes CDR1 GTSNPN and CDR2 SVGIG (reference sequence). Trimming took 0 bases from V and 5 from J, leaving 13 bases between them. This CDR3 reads CAWSVTGRWTGELFF. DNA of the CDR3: TGTGCCTGGAGTGTAACCGGGAGATGGACCGGGGAGCTGTTTTTT.

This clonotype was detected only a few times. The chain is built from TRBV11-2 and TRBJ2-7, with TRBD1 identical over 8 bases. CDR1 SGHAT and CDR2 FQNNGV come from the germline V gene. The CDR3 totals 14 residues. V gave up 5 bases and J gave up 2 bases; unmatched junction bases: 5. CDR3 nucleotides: TGTGCCAGCAGCGACAGGGGAGGAACCTACGAGCAGTACTTC. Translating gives CASSDRGGTYEQYF.

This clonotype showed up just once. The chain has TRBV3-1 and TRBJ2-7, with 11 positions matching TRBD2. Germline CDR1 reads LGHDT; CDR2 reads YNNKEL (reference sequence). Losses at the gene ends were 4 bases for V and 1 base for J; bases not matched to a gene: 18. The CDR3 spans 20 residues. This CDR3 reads CASSLGGGTFGTSGSYEQYF. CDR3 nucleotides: TGTGCCAGCAGCCTAGGGGGAGGGACATTCGGGACTAGCGGTTCCTACGAGCAGTACTTC.

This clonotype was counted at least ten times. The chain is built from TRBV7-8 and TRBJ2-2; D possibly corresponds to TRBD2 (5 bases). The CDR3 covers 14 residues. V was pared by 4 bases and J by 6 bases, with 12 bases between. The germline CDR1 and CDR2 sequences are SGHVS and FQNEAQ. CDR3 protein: CASSYDLAAGELFF. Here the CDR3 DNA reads TGTGCCAGCAGCTACGACCTAGCTGCCGGGGAGCTGTTTTTT.

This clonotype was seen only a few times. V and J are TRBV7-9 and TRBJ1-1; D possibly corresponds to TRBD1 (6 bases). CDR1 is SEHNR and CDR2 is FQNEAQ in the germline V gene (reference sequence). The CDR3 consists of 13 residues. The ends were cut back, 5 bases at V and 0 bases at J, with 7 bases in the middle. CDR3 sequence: CASSGQLNTEAFF. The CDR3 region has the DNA TGTGCCAGCAGCGGACAGCTGAACACTGAAGCTTTCTTT.

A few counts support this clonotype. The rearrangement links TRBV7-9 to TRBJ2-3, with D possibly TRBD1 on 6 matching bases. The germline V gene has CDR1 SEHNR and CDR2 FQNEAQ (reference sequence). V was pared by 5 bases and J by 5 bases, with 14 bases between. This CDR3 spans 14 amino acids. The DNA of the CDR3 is TGTGCCAGCAGCCCGGACAGTTTATTAGATACGCAGTATTTT. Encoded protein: CASSPDSLLDTQYF.

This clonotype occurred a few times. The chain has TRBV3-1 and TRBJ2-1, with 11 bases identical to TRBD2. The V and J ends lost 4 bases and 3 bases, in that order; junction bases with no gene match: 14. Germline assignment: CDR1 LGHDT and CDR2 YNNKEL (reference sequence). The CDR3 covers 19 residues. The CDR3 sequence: CASSPSPSGRNELYNEQFF. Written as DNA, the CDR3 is TGTGCCAGCAGCCCGTCGCCTAGCGGGAGGAATGAACTCTACAATGAGCAGTTCTTC.

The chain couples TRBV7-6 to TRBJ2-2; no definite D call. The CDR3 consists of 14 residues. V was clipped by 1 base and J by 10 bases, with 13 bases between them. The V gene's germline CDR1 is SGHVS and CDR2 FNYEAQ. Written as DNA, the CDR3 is TGTGCCAGCAGCTTAGACCAGTCACAGAAGGAGCTGTTTTTT. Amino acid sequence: CASSLDQSQKELFF.